The source of this TCR beta chain is a study of T cell repertoires in cytomegalovirus infection. Across the whole study: Public TCR beta signatures were indicative of both CMV infection and a matching HLA type.

One entry per CDR3 protein, called by TCRdb with MiXCR from the reads. The table lists about 740,000 distinct CDR3 sequences, less than 40% of them singletons. Trimming pared 4 bases from V and 8 bases from J, leaving 12 bases between. The CDR3 runs 14 residues. Per germline, CDR1 MGHRA and CDR2 YSYEKL. The TCR sequence derives from a human donor in good health (CMV status not recorded). Some clones in this sample may be carry-over from other donors' samples. The chain joins TRBV4-1 to TRBJ1-6, with a possible D match to TRBD1 (5 bases). Sequenced input: PBMCs. CDR3 bases: TGCGCCAGCAGCCGGGGCAGCGGACATTCACCCCTCCACTTT. This codes for CASSRGSGHSPLHF.